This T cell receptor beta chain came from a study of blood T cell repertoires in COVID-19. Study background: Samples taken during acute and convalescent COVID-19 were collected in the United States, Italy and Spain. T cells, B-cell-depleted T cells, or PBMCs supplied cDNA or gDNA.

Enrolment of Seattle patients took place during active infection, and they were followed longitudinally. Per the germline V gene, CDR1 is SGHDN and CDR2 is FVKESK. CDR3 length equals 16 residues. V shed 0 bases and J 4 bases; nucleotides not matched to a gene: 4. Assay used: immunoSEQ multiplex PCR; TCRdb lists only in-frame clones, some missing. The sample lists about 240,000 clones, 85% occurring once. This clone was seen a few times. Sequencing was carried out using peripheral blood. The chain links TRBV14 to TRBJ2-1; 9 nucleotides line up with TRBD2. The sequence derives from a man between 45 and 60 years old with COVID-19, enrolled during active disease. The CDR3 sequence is CASSQDALAGYNEQFF. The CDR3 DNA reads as TGTGCCAGCAGCCAAGATGCCCTAGCGGGGTACAATGAGCAGTTCTTC.